Each of the 21 T cell receptor beta chains below was sequenced from the same sample in a study of blood T cells in healthy people across ages. Sample-barcoded 5' priming and a J-beta primer mix drove a second PCR of roughly 6 to 12 cycles. TCRdb independently ran MiXCR on the 5' RACE reads; one entry per CDR3 protein. The sample carries 1.5 million to 2 million distinct CDR3 sequences, roughly two fifths recorded once. The material sequenced was blood. The receptor source for this set is a human donor in good health.

This clonotype was seen only a few times. V and J are TRBV7-2 and TRBJ2-1; D may be TRBD2 (6 bases). CDR1 and CDR2 from the germline V gene are SGHTA and FQGNSA. CDR3 length: 14 residues. V was cut by 5 bases and J by 0 bases, with 8 bases left in between. The CDR3 region is CASSHGSSYNEQFF. As DNA, the CDR3 is TGTGCCAGCAGCCACGGGAGCTCCTACAATGAGCAGTTCTTC.

This chain links TRBV4-1 with TRBJ1-5; TRBD1 matches at 9 bases. Germline V lookup: CDR1 MGHRA, CDR2 YSYEKL. The ends lost 3 bases at V and 4 bases at J; junction bases unmatched: 13. The CDR3 covers 18 residues. CDR3 amino acids: CASSHAITGGADNQPQHF. The CDR3 DNA is TGCGCCAGCAGCCACGCGATAACAGGGGGCGCAGATAATCAGCCCCAGCATTTT.

This chain connects TRBV11-2 to TRBJ2-7, with TRBD1 matching 10 bases. The junction had 5 bases not matched to a gene; V was cut back by 6 bases and J by 0 bases. In germline, CDR1 is SGHAT, CDR2 FQNNGV. The length of the CDR3 is 15 residues. Here the CDR3 reads CASRRQGASSYEQYF. In DNA, the CDR3 is TGTGCCAGCAGACGACAGGGGGCAAGCTCCTACGAGCAGTACTTC. The variable domain in full, with the rest retrieved from reference TRBV11-2 and TRBJ2-7, is EAGVAQSPRYKIIEKRQSVAFWCNPISGHATLYWYQQILGQGPKLLIQFQNNGVVDDSQLPKDRFSAERLKGVDSTLKIQPAKLEDSAVYLCASRRQGASSYEQYFGPGTRLTVT.

CDR3 nucleotide sequence: TGTGCCAGCAGCATGACAGGGGGCAGGAATGAAAAACTGTTTTTT. Translating gives CASSMTGGRNEKLFF. The chain is built from TRBV7-2 and TRBJ1-4, with 10 bases fitting TRBD1. CDR3 length: 15 amino acids. J gave up 5 bases and V 5 bases, and 5 bases lay outside the gene matches. Germline V CDR1 and CDR2: SGHTA, FQGNSA.

Only a few counts were recorded for this clonotype. The V gene is TRBV7-2, the J gene TRBJ1-6; a possible D gene is TRBD1 (5 bases). Trimming stripped 3 bases from V and 8 bases from J, with 11 bases between. The CDR3 covers 14 residues. Germline V lookup: CDR1 SGHTA, CDR2 FQGNSA. CDR3: CASSFRRADSPLHF. DNA for the CDR3: TGTGCCAGCAGCTTTCGCAGGGCCGATTCACCCCTCCACTTT.

This clonotype was detected a few times. This rearrangement joins TRBV15 to TRBJ2-1; D possibly corresponds to TRBD1 (6 bases). CDR3 size: 15 residues. Deletions cut 8 bases from V and 6 bases from J, with 20 bases between. Germline lookup yields CDR1 LNHNV and CDR2 YYDKDF (reference sequence). Written as DNA, the CDR3 is TGTGCCACCGACTCCGGGACACCCCGGTTCAATGAGCAGTTCTTC. Translated, it gives CATDSGTPRFNEQFF.

This clonotype was detected a few times. This sequence joins TRBV20-1 and TRBJ2-5, with TRBD1 as a possible D gene (5 bases). From germline, CDR1 is DFQATT and CDR2 SNEGSKA (reference sequence). The CDR3 runs to 15 residues. V was shortened by 1 base and J by 0 bases, with 12 bases between the two germline ends. This CDR3 reads CSARGGQANQETQYF. In DNA form, the CDR3 reads TGCAGTGCTAGAGGAGGACAAGCCAACCAAGAGACCCAGTACTTC.

The rearrangement links TRBV28 to TRBJ1-4; D not resolved. Per germline, CDR1 MDHEN and CDR2 SYDVKM. The CDR3 extends over 15 amino acids. V gave up 5 bases and J gave up 5 bases, with 15 bases separating them. CDR3 DNA sequence: TGTGCCAGCAGTCCGGCCCAGACCCAAAATGAAAAACTGTTTTTT. Translating it yields CASSPAQTQNEKLFF.

This clonotype was observed a handful of times. The chain couples TRBV29-1 to TRBJ2-2; 9 nucleotides line up with TRBD1. J was trimmed by 7 bases and V by 4 bases; bases with no gene match: 7. Germline-derived CDR1 and CDR2 are SQVTM and ANQGSEA. The CDR3 contains 14 residues. The DNA of the CDR3 is TGCAGCGTTGGGGACAGGGTTTCTATCGGGGAGCTGTTTTTT. This codes for CSVGDRVSIGELFF.

V gene TRBV4-3 combines with J gene TRBJ2-7; 10 bases map to TRBD2. Germline CDR1 and CDR2: LGHNA and YSLEER. This CDR3 spans 18 amino acids. With 1 base clipped from V and 0 bases from J, the junction kept 9 bases outside the gene matches. The CDR3 region has the DNA TGCGCCAGCAGCCAAGTGATTCCTAGCGGGGGCAGCTCCTACGAGCAGTACTTC. It yields the protein CASSQVIPSGGSSYEQYF.

This clonotype came up many times. The gene calls are TRBV29-1 and TRBJ2-6; maybe TRBD2 (6 bases). V gave up 4 bases and J gave up 3 bases, with 7 bases separating them. The CDR3 runs to 13 residues. CDR1 and CDR2 (germline): SQVTM, ANQGSEA. CDR3 DNA: TGCAGCGTTGGGGGGGTTGGGGCCAACGTCCTGACTTTC. Protein product: CSVGGVGANVLTF.

The chain uses TRBV20-1 and TRBJ2-5; the D gene could be TRBD1 or TRBD2 (5 bases each). The CDR3 runs 16 residues. In germline, CDR1 is DFQATT, CDR2 SNEGSKA (reference sequence). Trimming pared 6 bases from V and 0 bases from J, leaving 20 bases between. CDR3 bases: TGCAGTGCCCTAAGACGGGACCTACCGTACCAAGAGACCCAGTACTTC. Translating gives CSALRRDLPYQETQYF.

The rearrangement links TRBV9 to TRBJ2-7; D may be TRBD2 (6 bases). The end of the DNA is better explained by TRBJ2-5, so the J call may be wrong. Germline lookup yields CDR1 SGDLS and CDR2 YYNGEE. The CDR3 runs 13 residues. For the CDR3, the DNA is TGTGCCAGCAGCGACACCGGGGGAGAGACCCAGTACTTC. Translation gives CASSDTGGETQYF.

There are a few counts of this clonotype. V and J are TRBV4-2 and TRBJ1-4, with D unclear. CDR1 LGHNA and CDR2 YNFKEQ come from the germline V gene. V was pared by 0 bases and J by 7 bases, with 21 bases between. There are 18 residues in the CDR3. For the CDR3, the DNA is TGTGCCAGCAGCCAAGAGGTGCTGTTGGAGGGAGGCGGTGAAAAACTGTTTTTT. Translating it yields CASSQEVLLEGGGEKLFF.

There are a few counts of this clonotype. The rearrangement uses TRBV5-1 and TRBJ2-1, with TRBD1 matching over 8 bases. The ends lost 0 bases at V and 8 bases at J; junction bases unmatched: 7. The CDR3 length is 15 residues. The germline gives CDR1 SGHRS, CDR2 YFSETQ. The CDR3 is CASSLVGTGGDEQFF. CDR3 in DNA: TGCGCCAGCAGCTTGGTAGGGACAGGCGGCGATGAGCAGTTCTTC.

The chain links TRBV28 to TRBJ1-1; 8 bases are shared with TRBD1. With 7 bases clipped from V and 3 bases from J, the junction kept 10 bases outside the gene matches. In germline, CDR1 is MDHEN, CDR2 SYDVKM. The CDR3 is made up of 15 amino acids. The chain's CDR3 is CASTTGGEGDTEAFF. CDR3 sequence (DNA): TGTGCCAGCACCACAGGGGGGGAAGGGGACACTGAAGCTTTCTTT.

This clonotype appeared once. Given a much more abundant clone one base away, this may be a read error. This sequence joins TRBV20-1 and TRBJ2-4; maybe TRBD1 (6 bases). The assigned J gene may be wrong: the sequence end matches TRBJ2-7 better. CDR1 is DFQATT, CDR2 SNEGSKA, per germline (reference sequence). The CDR3 runs to 11 residues. CDR3 DNA sequence: TGCAGTACGTACAGGGTCTACGAGCAGTACTTC. As protein: CSTYRVYEQYF.

The chain recombines TRBV7-9 with TRBJ2-1; TRBD1 matches at 10 bases. After removal of 5 bases from V and 9 bases from J, the junction contained 13 bases not matched to a gene. Germline V gene sequence: CDR1 SEHNR, CDR2 FQNEAQ (reference sequence). This CDR3 has 16 amino acids. CDR3 residues: CASSQLGRQGAGEQFF. The CDR3 region has the DNA TGTGCCAGCAGCCAACTCGGCAGACAGGGGGCGGGTGAGCAGTTCTTC. Full variable domain (missing parts from reference TRBV7-9 and TRBJ2-1): DTGVSQNPRHKITKRGQNVTFRCDPISEHNRLYWYRQTLGQGPEFLTYFQNEAQLEKSRLLSDRFSAERPKGSFSTLEIQRTEQGDSAMYLCASSQLGRQGAGEQFFGPGTRLTVL.

V usage is TRBV6-9 and J usage is TRBJ2-2; 7 bases fit TRBD2. CDR3 length equals 14 residues. V was pared by 11 bases and J by 1 base, with 7 bases of the junction left unmatched. Germline loops: CDR1 MNHGY, CDR2 SVAAGI. The CDR3 DNA reads as TGTGCCGGACCGGGCGGGGGGAACACCGGGGAGCTGTTTTTT. This encodes CAGPGGGNTGELFF.

This chain joins TRBV29-1 and TRBJ2-5; D possibly corresponds to TRBD2 (6 bases). The V gene lost 4 bases and the J gene lost 4 bases, with 13 bases spanning the gap. Germline values: CDR1 SQVTM, CDR2 ANQGSEA. The CDR3 covers 13 residues. The CDR3 region is CSVAPNGGETQYF. The CDR3 DNA sequence: TGCAGCGTTGCTCCAAACGGGGGAGAGACCCAGTACTTC.

This chain links TRBV6-2 or TRBV6-3 with TRBJ2-2, with a possible D match to TRBD1 (5 bases). V dropped 4 bases and J dropped 7 bases, with 19 bases sitting between them. Germline V gene data show CDR1 as MNHEY and CDR2 as SVGEGT. The CDR3 sequence is 16 residues long. For the CDR3, the DNA is TGTGCCAGCAGTTTGGCGTGGGGTCAGGGTGACGGGGAGCTGTTTTTT. Its translation is CASSLAWGQGDGELFF.